This T cell receptor beta chain came from a study of blood T cell repertoires in COVID-19. Study as a whole: T cells, B-cell-depleted T cells, or PBMCs supplied cDNA or gDNA.

CDR1 MNHEY and CDR2 SVGAGI come from the germline V gene. The CDR3 covers 13 residues. The germline V and J ends were trimmed by 2 bases and 2 bases, with 6 bases remaining between them. With respect to this clone: Other DNA sequences in this specimen translate into the identical CDR3.

The assay was immunoSEQ multiplex PCR, and TCRdb's table has in-frame clones only and misses some. Of more than 250,000 clones in the sample, 80% to 90% were seen once. This TCR derives from a woman aged 45-65 years with COVID-19, enrolled during active disease. V is TRBV6-5 and J is TRBJ1-2; unclear D gene. Sequencing input: peripheral blood. As DNA, the CDR3 is TGTGCCAGCAGTTACGGGCAGAACTATGGCTACACCTTC. Its translation: CASSYGQNYGYTF.